This passage covers 32 T cell receptor beta chains from one sample sequenced in a study of cytomegalovirus exposure and HLA in healthy donors. Use of 60 Vbeta and 13 Jbeta primers characterized the PCR. Only in-frame clones appear in the TCRdb table, and some are missing; sequencing was by immunoSEQ multiplex PCR. The sample lists around 170,000 clones, less than 85% occurring once. Sequencing used PBMCs. These receptors all stem from a man aged 35 to 55 in good health and CMV-seronegative.

This clone occurred once. The rearrangement links TRBV27 to TRBJ2-1; TRBD2 aligns across 9 bases. Germline V gene lookup returns CDR1 MNHEY and CDR2 SMNVEV (reference sequence). This CDR3 has 19 amino acids. V was pared by 6 bases and J by 0 bases, with 15 bases of the junction left unmatched. This chain's CDR3 is CASSPPLAGDFSSYNEQFF. As DNA, the CDR3 is TGTGCCAGCAGCCCTCCATTAGCGGGGGATTTCAGCTCCTACAATGAGCAGTTCTTC.

V gene TRBV11-2 combines with J gene TRBJ1-1; D remains ambiguous. Per the germline V gene, CDR1 is SGHAT and CDR2 is FQNNGV. This CDR3 has 12 amino acids. Trimming shortened V by 0 bases and J by 9 bases, and 8 bases separated the two germline ends. DNA for the CDR3: TGTGCCAGCAGCTTAGATGCGGGGAAAGCTTTCTTT. Amino acid sequence: CASSLDAGKAFF.

The chain has TRBV28 and TRBJ1-6; D perhaps matches TRBD1 (6 bases). The CDR3 runs to 14 residues. Trimming removed 6 bases at V and 7 bases at J, with 13 bases between. Germline V gene lookup returns CDR1 MDHEN and CDR2 SYDVKM. CDR3 residues: CASRSDSGNSPLHF. The CDR3 coding sequence is TGTGCCAGCAGATCGGACAGTGGGAATTCACCCCTCCACTTT.

This sequence joins TRBV7-2 and TRBJ2-7; weak D call: TRBD2 (5 bases). This CDR3 contains 16 residues. Looked up from germline, CDR1 is SGHTA and CDR2 is FQGNSA. Trimming pared 3 bases from V and 6 bases from J, leaving 21 bases between. This CDR3 is CASSFPAGTLIPEQYF. The CDR3 DNA is TGTGCCAGCAGCTTCCCGGCGGGCACGCTTATTCCCGAGCAGTACTTC.

This chain links TRBV19 with TRBJ1-2, with D tentatively TRBD1 (5 bases). Germline V CDR1 and CDR2: LNHDA, SQIVND (reference sequence). This CDR3 has 16 residues. V was clipped by 0 bases and J by 0 bases, with 11 bases between them. The CDR3 protein is CASSIDLLTANYGYTF. The DNA of the CDR3 is TGTGCCAGTAGTATAGATCTCCTGACAGCTAACTATGGCTACACCTTC. Based on the CDR3 plus reference TRBV19 and TRBJ1-2, the full variable domain is DGGITQSPKYLFRKEGQNVTLSCEQNLNHDAMYWYRQDPGQGLRLIYYSQIVNDFQKGDIAEGYSVSREKKESFPLTVTSAQKNPTAFYLCASSIDLLTANYGYTFGSGTRLTVV.

V gene TRBV18 combines with J gene TRBJ2-2; TRBD2 matches at 7 bases. V trimming: 5 bases; J trimming: 0 bases; junction bases outside the gene matches: 3. CDR1 is KGHSH and CDR2 is LQKENI in the germline V gene. The CDR3 has 15 residues. CDR3 residues: CASSDGTTNTGELFF. The CDR3 DNA sequence: TGTGCCAGCTCAGATGGGACTACGAACACCGGGGAGCTGTTTTTT.

The genes are TRBV9 and TRBJ1-3, with a possible D match to TRBD1 (6 bases). The CDR3 totals 15 residues. V was cut by 0 bases and J by 7 bases, with 14 bases left in between. Germline loops: CDR1 SGDLS, CDR2 YYNGEE. The CDR3 here is CASSVDGGPQNTIYF. CDR3 in DNA: TGTGCCAGCAGCGTAGACGGGGGGCCTCAGAACACCATATATTTT.

About this clone itself: Germline and junction disagree at one end, which may indicate a read error. The rearrangement joins TRBV18 to TRBJ1-5; a possible D gene is TRBD1 (5 bases). The CDR3 length is 15 residues. Germline V gene lookup returns CDR1 KGHSH and CDR2 LQKENI. The CDR3 sequence is CASSPDSGSKQPQHF. The CDR3 bases are TGTGCCAGCTCACCCGACAGTGGTAGCAAACAGCCCCAGCATTTT.

The chain uses TRBV5-1 and TRBJ1-3, with TRBD1 matching over 7 bases. V shed 4 bases, J shed 7 bases, and the junction held 8 bases outside the gene matches. In germline, CDR1 is SGHRS, CDR2 YFSETQ. This CDR3 contains 14 residues. The CDR3 DNA reads TGCGCCAGCAGCACGACAGGGAAATCGAACACCATATATTTT. Translated: CASSTTGKSNTIYF.

The rearrangement links TRBV30 to TRBJ1-2; 9 bases fit TRBD1. Germline-derived CDR1 and CDR2 are GTSNPN and SVGIG (reference sequence). The CDR3 contains 13 residues. CDR3 nucleotide sequence: TGTGCTGGGCGGGGACAGGGATCAAATGGCTACACCTTC. Its translation is CAGRGQGSNGYTF.

V is TRBV30 and J is TRBJ2-7; maybe TRBD1 (5 bases). CDR3 length: 11 amino acids. V lost 5 bases to trimming and J lost 0 bases, with 5 bases between them. The germline V gene encodes CDR1 GTSNPN and CDR2 SVGIG (reference sequence). Here the CDR3 DNA reads TGTGCCTGGGACAGCTCCTACGAGCAGTACTTC. Translation gives CAWDSSYEQYF.

The V and J genes are TRBV29-1 and TRBJ2-7, with 7 bases that match TRBD1. From germline, CDR1 is SQVTM and CDR2 ANQGSEA. V shed 1 base, J shed 2 bases, and the junction held 8 bases outside the gene matches. The CDR3 runs to 15 residues. DNA of the CDR3: TGCAGCGTTGAAGCGACCGGGACAGAGACCTACGAGCAGTACTTC. This sequence encodes CSVEATGTETYEQYF.

J is TRBJ2-7 and V is TRBV11-2; 10 bases agree with TRBD2. V was pared by 3 bases and J by 4 bases, with 3 bases of the junction left unmatched. In germline, CDR1 is SGHAT, CDR2 FQNNGV. CDR3 length: 14 amino acids. The CDR3 bases are TGTGCCAGCAGCTTTAGCGGGGGGCGGTACGAGCAGTACTTC. It is translated as CASSFSGGRYEQYF.

V gene TRBV30 combines with J gene TRBJ1-2; perhaps TRBD1 as D (5 bases). The CDR3 spans 13 residues. V lost 3 bases and J 8 bases, leaving 16 bases between the germline ends. Germline CDR1 GTSNPN, CDR2 SVGIG (reference sequence). The CDR3 bases are TGTGCCTGGAGATTCGGAGGGGTGGGGGGCTACACCTTC. This encodes CAWRFGGVGGYTF.

This clone has more than one count but fewer than ten. This chain uses TRBV7-9 with TRBJ1-1; no definite D call. The V end was cut by 5 bases, the J end by 1 base, with 11 bases between. The germline V gene has CDR1 SEHNR and CDR2 FQNEAQ (reference sequence). The CDR3 sequence is 14 residues long. The CDR3 spells CASSPSGRNTEAFF. In nucleotides, the CDR3 is TGTGCCAGCAGCCCAAGCGGCCGGAACACTGAAGCTTTCTTT.

This chain connects TRBV25-1 to TRBJ1-1; tentative D call: TRBD1 (5 bases). This CDR3 is 14 amino acids long. V lost 3 bases, J lost 3 bases, and 11 bases lay in between. Germline V lookup: CDR1 MGHDK, CDR2 SYGVNS. CDR3 protein: CASSDPRGDTEAFF. In DNA form, the CDR3 reads TGTGCCAGCAGTGACCCTCGGGGGGACACTGAAGCTTTCTTT. Variable domain in full (rest from reference TRBV25-1 and TRBJ1-1): EADIYQTPRYLVIGTGKKITLECSQTMGHDKMYWYQQDPGMELHLIHYSYGVNSTEKGDLSSESTVSRIRTEHFPLTLESARPSHTSQYLCASSDPRGDTEAFFGQGTRLTVV.

CDR3 residues: CASSATSGGSDEQFF. The CDR3 DNA reads as TGTGCCAGCAGCGCGACTAGCGGGGGGAGCGATGAGCAGTTCTTC. V usage is TRBV7-2 and J usage is TRBJ2-1; 13 bases line up with TRBD2. Germline V lookup: CDR1 SGHTA, CDR2 FQGNSA. This CDR3 spans 15 amino acids. After removal of 5 bases from V and 8 bases from J, the junction contained 6 bases not matched to a gene.

The chain combines TRBV6-1 with TRBJ2-5; 7 bases match TRBD2. This CDR3 spans 16 amino acids. The trim removed 2 bases at V and 2 bases at J, leaving 8 bases unmatched. Germline values: CDR1 MNHNS, CDR2 SASEGT. CDR3 nucleotides: TGTGCCAGCAGTGAATTCCTGGCGGGGGAGCAAGAGACCCAGTACTTC. Protein sequence: CASSEFLAGEQETQYF.

The chain links TRBV27 to TRBJ1-5, with 10 bases lining up with TRBD1. Germline trimming cut 3 bases from V and 5 bases from J; bases unmatched to any gene: 4. CDR3 size: 15 residues. Germline V gene lookup returns CDR1 MNHEY and CDR2 SMNVEV (reference sequence). Written as DNA, the CDR3 is TGTGCCAGCAGTTTCTCAGGACAGGGGGATCAGCCCCAGCATTTT. It is translated as CASSFSGQGDQPQHF.

J is TRBJ1-2 and V is TRBV7-9, with D tentatively TRBD1 (6 bases). CDR1 is SEHNR, CDR2 FQNEAQ, per germline (reference sequence). The CDR3 runs 17 residues. The V end lost 4 bases, the J end lost 8 bases, and 26 bases lay between the germline ends. DNA of the CDR3: TGTGCCAGCAGCTATAGGGGGAATAAAGGGACCACTGGAGGCTACACCTTC. Protein: CASSYRGNKGTTGGYTF.

The rearrangement links TRBV29-1 to TRBJ2-7; 8 positions match TRBD1. V was clipped by 3 bases and J by 6 bases; unmatched bases: 7. Germline V lookup: CDR1 SQVTM, CDR2 ANQGSEA. This CDR3 has 13 residues. DNA of the CDR3: TGCAGCGTTGAGGTCAGGGGGCGCCTCGAGCAGTACTTC. It specifies CSVEVRGRLEQYF.

In this sample, this clone turned up a few times. The rearrangement joins TRBV6-5 to TRBJ2-3; D gene unclear. V was pared by 6 bases and J by 2 bases, with 12 bases between. CDR1 MNHEY and CDR2 SVGAGI come from the germline V gene. The CDR3 contains 14 residues. The CDR3 sequence: CASRTWRNTDTQYF. The CDR3 DNA reads as TGTGCCAGCAGGACCTGGCGGAACACAGATACGCAGTATTTT.

V usage is TRBV27 and J usage is TRBJ1-1, with D possibly TRBD1 on 6 matching bases. V was pared by 9 bases and J by 1 base, with 15 bases between. The CDR3 sequence is 14 residues long. Germline V lookup: CDR1 MNHEY, CDR2 SMNVEV (reference sequence). Written as DNA, the CDR3 is TGTGCCAGTAGAGAGGGACACCCGAACACTGAAGCTTTCTTT. Translation: CASREGHPNTEAFF.

J is TRBJ1-2 and V is TRBV5-6; D is possibly TRBD1 (5 bases). Trimming took off 4 bases at V and 1 base at J, with 11 bases between the two ends. From germline, CDR1 is SGHDT and CDR2 YYEEEE. The CDR3 has 14 amino acids. Here the CDR3 reads CASSAGGINYGYTF. The CDR3 nucleotides read TGTGCCAGCAGCGCCGGGGGGATTAACTATGGCTACACCTTC.

This clone is labeled as medium-sized (0.01 to 0.1%). The chain uses TRBV4-3 and TRBJ2-1; D gene ambiguous. The CDR3 covers 14 residues. The germline V and J ends were trimmed by 5 bases and 3 bases, with 11 bases remaining between them. Looked up from germline, CDR1 is LGHNA and CDR2 is YSLEER. As DNA, the CDR3 is TGCGCCAGCAGCGCCAACGAGAACTACAATGAGCAGTTCTTC. Protein product: CASSANENYNEQFF.

The chain links TRBV18 to TRBJ2-7, with D possibly matching TRBD1 (6 bases). This CDR3 spans 15 amino acids. Deletions cut 5 bases from V and 5 bases from J, with 19 bases between. Germline lookup yields CDR1 KGHSH and CDR2 LQKENI. CDR3 region: CASSDLGGGQNEQYF. DNA for the CDR3: TGTGCCAGCTCAGACTTGGGTGGGGGCCAGAACGAGCAGTACTTC.

The rearrangement links TRBV9 to TRBJ2-7; D not certain. This CDR3 comprises 14 residues. Per germline, CDR1 SGDLS and CDR2 YYNGEE. Trimming took off 0 bases at V and 3 bases at J, with 10 bases between the two ends. The CDR3 is CASSVGPGFYEQYF. CDR3 DNA sequence: TGTGCCAGCAGCGTAGGTCCGGGTTTCTACGAGCAGTACTTC.

The chain carries TRBV4-3 and TRBJ2-5; D gene ambiguous. The J call is doubtful: the DNA matches TRBJ2-7 better. Germline V gene data show CDR1 as LGHNA and CDR2 as YSLEER. The CDR3 is made up of 13 amino acids. CDR3 DNA: TGCGCCAGCAGCCAAGAGGTACAGTTCGAGCAGTACTTC. The encoded protein is CASSQEVQFEQYF.

The gene calls are TRBV4-3 and TRBJ1-2, with 7 nucleotides matching TRBD1. Per the germline V gene, CDR1 is LGHNA and CDR2 is YSLEER. Unmatched junction bases numbered 9, after V lost 7 bases and J lost 4 bases. The CDR3 totals 14 residues. The CDR3 loop is CASTRTGTAYGYTF. The CDR3 DNA sequence: TGCGCCAGCACCCGAACCGGGACAGCCTATGGCTACACCTTC.

This clone was recorded a few times. The V and J genes are TRBV10-3 and TRBJ2-1; possibly TRBD2 for D (6 bases). Germline V lookup: CDR1 ENHRY, CDR2 SYGVKD. The V end was cut by 2 bases, the J end by 0 bases, with 8 bases between. The CDR3 totals 15 residues. The CDR3 loop reads CAISEVRDSYNEQFF. The CDR3 DNA reads as TGTGCCATCAGTGAGGTGCGGGACTCCTACAATGAGCAGTTCTTC.

This clone was picked up a small number of times. The rearrangement joins TRBV7-9 to TRBJ2-3; possibly TRBD2 for D (6 bases). Trimming left V 4 bases short and J 4 bases short, with 6 bases between. Per germline, CDR1 SEHNR and CDR2 FQNEAQ (reference sequence). CDR3 length: 12 amino acids. The CDR3 spells CASSSSADTQYF. CDR3 bases: TGTGCCAGCAGCTCTAGCGCAGATACGCAGTATTTT.

The chain uses TRBV12-5 and TRBJ1-1; the D is unclear. The CDR3 loop spans 13 amino acids. From germline, CDR1 is LGHNT and CDR2 FRNRAP. Trimming shortened V by 5 bases and J by 4 bases, and 11 bases separated the two germline ends. This CDR3 is CASGREGGTEAFF. DNA of the CDR3: TGTGCTAGTGGTCGGGAGGGTGGCACTGAAGCTTTCTTT.